This TCR beta chain was sequenced in a study of technical replicates of blood from a few donors. Data came from immunoSEQ multiplex PCR; TCRdb stores just in-frame clones and leaves some out. The sample contains 85,000 to 95,000 clones, less than 96% of which appear only once. The TCR was taken from a human donor in good health. Source material: T cells isolated from PBMCs.

In nucleotides, the CDR3 is TGTGCCAGTAGCCGATCGGGACAGGGGTATAGCAATCAGCCCCAGCATTTT. Its translation is CASSRSGQGYSNQPQHF. The chain couples TRBV19 to TRBJ1-5, with 10 bases identical to TRBD1. Germline CDR1 is LNHDA and CDR2 is SQIVND (reference sequence). J gave up 0 bases and V 6 bases, and 8 bases lay outside the gene matches. This CDR3 spans 17 amino acids.